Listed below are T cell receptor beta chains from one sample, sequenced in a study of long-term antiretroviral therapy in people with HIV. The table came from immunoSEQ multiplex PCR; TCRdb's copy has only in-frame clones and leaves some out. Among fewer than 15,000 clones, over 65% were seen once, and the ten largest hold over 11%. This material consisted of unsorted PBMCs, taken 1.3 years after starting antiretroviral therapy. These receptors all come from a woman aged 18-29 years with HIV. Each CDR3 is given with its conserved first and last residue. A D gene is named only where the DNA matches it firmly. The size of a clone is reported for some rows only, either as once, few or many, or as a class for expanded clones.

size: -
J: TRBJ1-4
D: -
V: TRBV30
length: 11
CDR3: CAWRSWEKLFF
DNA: TGTGCCTGGAGATCGTGGGAAAAACTGTTTTTT

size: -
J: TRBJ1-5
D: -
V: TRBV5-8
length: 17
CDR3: CASSLAGSSYSNQPQHF
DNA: TGTGCCAGCAGCTTGGCCGGCAGCTCTTATAGCAATCAGCCCCAGCATTTT

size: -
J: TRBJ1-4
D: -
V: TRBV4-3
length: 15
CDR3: CASSQDRGRGVKLFF
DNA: TGCGCCAGCAGCCAAGATCGGGGCAGGGGTGTAAAACTGTTTTTT

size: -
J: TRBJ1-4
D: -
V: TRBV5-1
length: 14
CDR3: CASSYQTPDEKLFF
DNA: TGCGCCAGCTCCTATCAAACCCCCGATGAAAAACTGTTTTTT

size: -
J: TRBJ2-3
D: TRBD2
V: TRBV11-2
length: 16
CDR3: CASSWTAGGSTDTQYF
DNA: TGTGCCAGCAGCTGGACGGCGGGGGGGAGCACAGATACGCAGTATTTT

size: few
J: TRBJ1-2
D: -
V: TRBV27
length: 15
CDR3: CASSYNRRLSYGYTF
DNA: TGTGCCAGCAGTTATAACAGGAGACTTAGCTATGGCTACACCTTC

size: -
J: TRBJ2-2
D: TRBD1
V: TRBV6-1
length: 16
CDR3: CASSEQQGVNTGELFF
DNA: TGTGCCAGCAGTGAACAACAGGGGGTCAACACCGGGGAGCTGTTTTTT

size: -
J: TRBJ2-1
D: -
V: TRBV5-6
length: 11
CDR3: CASSLGREQFF
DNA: TGTGCCAGCAGCTTGGGGAGAGAGCAGTTCTTC

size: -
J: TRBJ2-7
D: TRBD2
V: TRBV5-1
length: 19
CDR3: CASSSSGDRTSGRTGEQYF
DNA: TGCGCCAGCAGCTCCAGCGGGGACCGGACTAGCGGGAGAACAGGCGAGCAGTACTTC

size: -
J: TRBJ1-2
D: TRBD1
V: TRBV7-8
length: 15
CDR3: CASSIPGQGVGGYTF
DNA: TGTGCCAGCAGCATACCGGGACAGGGCGTCGGAGGCTACACCTTC

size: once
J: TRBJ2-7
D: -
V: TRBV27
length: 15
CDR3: CASSLLSGRGGEQYF
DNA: TGTGCCAGCAGTTTACTTTCCGGGAGAGGTGGTGAGCAGTACTTC

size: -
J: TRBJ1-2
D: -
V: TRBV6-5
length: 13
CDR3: CASSRTVNYGYTF
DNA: TGTGCCAGCAGCCGTACAGTTAACTATGGCTACACCTTC

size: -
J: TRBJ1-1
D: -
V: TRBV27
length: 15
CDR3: CASSLNSYLNTEAFF
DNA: TGTGCCAGCAGTTTAAACTCTTATTTGAACACTGAAGCTTTCTTT

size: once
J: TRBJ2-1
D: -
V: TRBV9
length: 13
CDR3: CASAGLAYNEQFF
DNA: TGTGCCAGCGCGGGACTCGCATACAATGAGCAGTTCTTC

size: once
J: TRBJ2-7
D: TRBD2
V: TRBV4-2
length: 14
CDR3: CASSQGPAGGEQYF
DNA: TGTGCCAGCAGCCAAGGACCAGCGGGGGGCGAGCAGTACTTC

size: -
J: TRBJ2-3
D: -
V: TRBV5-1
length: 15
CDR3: CASSLDYGGSDTQYF
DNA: TGCGCCAGCAGCTTGGATTACGGGGGTTCAGATACGCAGTATTTT

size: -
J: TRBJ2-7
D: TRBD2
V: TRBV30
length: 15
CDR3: CAWSVFSSGGYEQYF
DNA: TGTGCCTGGAGTGTTTTCTCTAGCGGGGGCTACGAGCAGTACTTC

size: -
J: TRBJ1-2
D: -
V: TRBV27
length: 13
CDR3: CASSSGTGFGYTF
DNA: TGTGCCAGCAGTTCTGGAACAGGATTCGGCTACACCTTC

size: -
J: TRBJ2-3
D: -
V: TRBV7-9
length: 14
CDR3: CASSSSTDTDTQYF
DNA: TGTGCCAGCAGCTCCTCGACGGACACAGATACGCAGTATTTT

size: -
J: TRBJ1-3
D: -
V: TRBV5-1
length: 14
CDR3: CASRLGSSGNTIYF
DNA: TGCGCCAGCAGATTAGGGAGCTCTGGAAACACCATATATTTT

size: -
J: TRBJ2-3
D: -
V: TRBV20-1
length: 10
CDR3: CSASIHTQYF
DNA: TGCAGTGCTAGTATCCATACGCAGTATTTT

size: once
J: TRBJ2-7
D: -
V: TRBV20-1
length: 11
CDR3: CSASQAYEQYF
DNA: TGCAGTGCTAGTCAGGCCTACGAGCAGTACTTC

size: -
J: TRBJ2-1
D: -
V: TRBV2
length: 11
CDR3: CAGSGGNEQFF
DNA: TGTGCCGGATCTGGAGGCAATGAGCAGTTCTTC